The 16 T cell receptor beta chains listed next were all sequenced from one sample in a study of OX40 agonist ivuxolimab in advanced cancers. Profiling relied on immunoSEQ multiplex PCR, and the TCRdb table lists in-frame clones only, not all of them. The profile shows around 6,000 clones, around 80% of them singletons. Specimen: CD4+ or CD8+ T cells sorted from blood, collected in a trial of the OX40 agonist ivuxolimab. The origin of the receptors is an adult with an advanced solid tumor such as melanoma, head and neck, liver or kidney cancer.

The CDR3 sequence: CASSLGSEAFF. Written as DNA, the CDR3 is TGTGCCAGCAGCTTAGGGTCTGAAGCTTTCTTT. This chain uses TRBV7-6 with TRBJ1-1; D not certain. The V and J ends lost 1 base and 6 bases respectively, with 3 bases between them. Germline V CDR1 and CDR2: SGHVS, FNYEAQ. This CDR3 spans 11 amino acids. The variable domain in full, completed from reference TRBV7-6 and TRBJ1-1, reads GAGVSQSPRYKVTKRGQDVALRCDPISGHVSLYWYRQALGQGPEFLTYFNYEAQQDKSGLPNDRFSAERPEGSISTLTIQRTEQRDSAMYRCASSLGSEAFFGQGTRLTVV.

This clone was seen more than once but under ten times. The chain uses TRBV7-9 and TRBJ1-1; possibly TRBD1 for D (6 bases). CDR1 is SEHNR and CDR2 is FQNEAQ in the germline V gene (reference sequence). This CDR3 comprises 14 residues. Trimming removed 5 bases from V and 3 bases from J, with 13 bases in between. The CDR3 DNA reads TGTGCCAGCAGCAGGGGACATATTGACACTGAAGCTTTCTTT. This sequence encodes CASSRGHIDTEAFF.

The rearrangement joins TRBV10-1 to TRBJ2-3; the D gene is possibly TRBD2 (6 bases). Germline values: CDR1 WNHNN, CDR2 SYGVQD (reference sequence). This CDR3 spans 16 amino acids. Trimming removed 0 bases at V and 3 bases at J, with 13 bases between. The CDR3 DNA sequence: TGCGCCAGCAGTGAGTCGACGGGAGTGGGGACAGATACGCAGTATTTT. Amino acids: CASSESTGVGTDTQYF.

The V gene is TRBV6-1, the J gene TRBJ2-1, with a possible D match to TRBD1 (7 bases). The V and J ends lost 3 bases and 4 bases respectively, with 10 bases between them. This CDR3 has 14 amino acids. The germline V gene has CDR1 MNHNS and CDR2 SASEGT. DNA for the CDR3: TGTGCCAGCAGTGACAGGGGGGCATACAATGAGCAGTTCTTC. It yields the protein CASSDRGAYNEQFF.

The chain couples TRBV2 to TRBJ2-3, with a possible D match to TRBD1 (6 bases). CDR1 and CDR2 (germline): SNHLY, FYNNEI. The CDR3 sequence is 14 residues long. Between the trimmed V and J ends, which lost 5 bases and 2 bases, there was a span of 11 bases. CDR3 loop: CASSLGTLTDTQYF. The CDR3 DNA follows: TGTGCCAGCAGTCTCGGGACACTCACAGATACGCAGTATTTT.

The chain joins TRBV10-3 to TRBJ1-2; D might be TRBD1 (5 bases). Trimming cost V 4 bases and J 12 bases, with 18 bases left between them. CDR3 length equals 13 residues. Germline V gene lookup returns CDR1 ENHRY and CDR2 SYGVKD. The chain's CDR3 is CAISGLGTESNTF. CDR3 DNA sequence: TGTGCCATCAGTGGATTGGGGACGGAGTCGAACACCTTC.

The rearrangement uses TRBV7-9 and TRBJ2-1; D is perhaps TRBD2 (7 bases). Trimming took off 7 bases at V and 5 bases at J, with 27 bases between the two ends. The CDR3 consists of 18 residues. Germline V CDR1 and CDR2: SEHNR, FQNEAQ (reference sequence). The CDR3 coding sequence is TGTGCCAGCACCTCTGGGGCGCCTCCCCCCGGGGGGCACAATGAGCAGTTCTTC. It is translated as CASTSGAPPPGGHNEQFF.

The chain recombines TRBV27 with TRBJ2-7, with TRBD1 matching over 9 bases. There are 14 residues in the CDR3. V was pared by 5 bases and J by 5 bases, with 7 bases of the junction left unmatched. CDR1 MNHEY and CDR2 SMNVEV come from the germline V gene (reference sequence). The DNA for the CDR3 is TGTGCCAGCAGTAGAGGGACAGGGAAGAACGAGCAGTACTTC. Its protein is CASSRGTGKNEQYF.

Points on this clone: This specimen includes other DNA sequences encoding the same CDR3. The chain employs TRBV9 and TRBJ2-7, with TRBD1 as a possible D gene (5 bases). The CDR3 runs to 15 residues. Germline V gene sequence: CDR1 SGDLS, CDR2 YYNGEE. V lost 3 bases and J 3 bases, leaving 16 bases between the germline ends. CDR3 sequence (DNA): TGTGCCAGCAGCGCCATGGGGCATGACGACTACGAGCAGTACTTC. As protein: CASSAMGHDDYEQYF.

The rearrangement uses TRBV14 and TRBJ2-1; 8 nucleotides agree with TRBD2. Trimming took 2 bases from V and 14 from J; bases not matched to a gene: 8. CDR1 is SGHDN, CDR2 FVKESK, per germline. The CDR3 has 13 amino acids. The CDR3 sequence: CASSQHSGGPEFF. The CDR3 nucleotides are TGTGCCAGCAGCCAACACTCGGGAGGGCCTGAGTTCTTC.

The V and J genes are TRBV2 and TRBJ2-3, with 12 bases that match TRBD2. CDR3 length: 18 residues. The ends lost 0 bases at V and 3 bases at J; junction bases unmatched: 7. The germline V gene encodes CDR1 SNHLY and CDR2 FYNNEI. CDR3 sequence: CASSEALGLAGPTDTQYF. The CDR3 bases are TGTGCCAGCAGTGAAGCTTTAGGACTAGCGGGACCAACAGATACGCAGTATTTT.

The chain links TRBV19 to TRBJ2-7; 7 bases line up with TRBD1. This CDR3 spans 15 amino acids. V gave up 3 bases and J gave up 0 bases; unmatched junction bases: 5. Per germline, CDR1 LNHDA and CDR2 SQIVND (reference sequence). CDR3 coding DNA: TGTGCCAGTAGTATTATCTGGGACAGCTCCTACGAGCAGTACTTC. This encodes CASSIIWDSSYEQYF.

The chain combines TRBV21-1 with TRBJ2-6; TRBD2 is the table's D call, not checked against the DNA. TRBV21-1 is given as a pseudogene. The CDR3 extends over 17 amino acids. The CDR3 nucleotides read TGTGCCAGCAGCACCTCTGGGAGGGCTTCTGGGGCCAACGTCCTGACTTTC. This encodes CASSTSGRASGANVLTF.

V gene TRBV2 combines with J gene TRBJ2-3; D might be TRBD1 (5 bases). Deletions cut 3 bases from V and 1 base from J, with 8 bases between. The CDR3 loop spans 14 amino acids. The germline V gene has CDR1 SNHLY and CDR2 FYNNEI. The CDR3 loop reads CASSDWGGTDTQYF. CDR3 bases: TGTGCCAGCAGTGACTGGGGCGGCACAGATACGCAGTATTTT.

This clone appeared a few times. The CDR3 nucleotides read TGTGCCAGCAGCGTGGTGGGGCACTACGAGCAGTACTTC. Residues: CASSVVGHYEQYF. The chain employs TRBV5-4 and TRBJ2-7; maybe TRBD1 (5 bases). The CDR3 has 13 residues. The germline V gene has CDR1 SGHNT and CDR2 YYREEE (reference sequence). V lost 4 bases and J lost 3, with 11 bases in between.

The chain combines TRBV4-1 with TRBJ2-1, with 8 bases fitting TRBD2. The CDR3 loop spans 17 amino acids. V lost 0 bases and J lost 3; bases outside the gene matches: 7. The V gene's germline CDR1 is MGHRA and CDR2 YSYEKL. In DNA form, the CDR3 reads TGCGCCAGCAGCCAAGATCCCGCTAGCGGGTTCTACAATGAGCAGTTCTTC. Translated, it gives CASSQDPASGFYNEQFF.